Listed here are 27 T cell receptor beta chains from one sample, sequenced in a study of CD8 T cells in seronegative destructive rheumatoid arthritis. The data were produced by immunoSEQ multiplex PCR, yet TCRdb's version contains in-frame clones alone and is incomplete. The sample consists of fewer than 5,000 clones, about 72% of them appearing once. What was sequenced was CD8+ T cells from blood. The receptor source for this set is a woman between 45 and 69 years old with seronegative destructive rheumatoid arthritis.

In its sample, this clone was seen a few times. The V and J genes are TRBV4-1 and TRBJ1-1, with a tentative D call TRBD1 (6 bases). The germline CDR1 and CDR2 sequences are MGHRA and YSYEKL. The CDR3 totals 13 residues. Trimming stripped 9 bases from V and 3 bases from J, with 14 bases between. The CDR3 bases are TGCGCCAGTACCAGGGGTCGGGACACTGAAGCTTTCTTT. Translating it yields CASTRGRDTEAFF.

This clone appeared a few times. CDR3 in DNA: TGTGCCAGCAGTGGCCGGGACTACCTCACAGATACGCAGTATTTT. Translating it yields CASSGRDYLTDTQYF. The chain carries TRBV6-5 and TRBJ2-3, with TRBD2 matching 7 bases. The CDR3 extends over 15 amino acids. The germline V gene encodes CDR1 MNHEY and CDR2 SVGAGI. The J segment lost 2 bases and the V segment lost 5 bases, leaving 7 bases of the junction unmatched.

A note on this clone: Sequence at one end of the junction differs from germline and may be a read error. The gene calls are TRBV7-7 and TRBJ2-2; TRBD2 matches 8 bases. The germline V gene encodes CDR1 SSHAT and CDR2 FNYEAQ (reference sequence). CDR3 length equals 17 residues. CDR3 bases: TGTGCTAGCAGCCGGGGACTAGTTGGCGCGAACACCGGGGAGCTGTTTTTT. Its protein is CASSRGLVGANTGELFF.

V usage is TRBV14 and J usage is TRBJ2-1, with TRBD2 matching 16 bases. Losses at the gene ends were 3 bases for V and 4 bases for J; bases not matched to a gene: 6. Germline V CDR1 and CDR2: SGHDN, FVKESK. The CDR3 loop spans 18 amino acids. In nucleotides, the CDR3 is TGTGCCAGCAGCCAGGGGACTAGCGGGGGGGCCACGTACAATGAGCAGTTCTTC. Translating gives CASSQGTSGGATYNEQFF. The complete variable domain, with remaining parts taken from reference TRBV14 and TRBJ2-1, reads EAGVTQFPSHSVIEKGQTVTLRCDPISGHDNLYWYRRVMGKEIKFLLHFVKESKQDESGMPNNRFLAERTGGTYSTLKVQPAELEDSGVYFCASSQGTSGGATYNEQFFGPGTRLTVL.

This clone occurred once. The rearrangement uses TRBV7-6 and TRBJ1-1, with 8 nucleotides matching TRBD1. Germline CDR1 SGHVS, CDR2 FNYEAQ. The CDR3 runs to 13 residues. V lost 1 base, J lost 5 bases, and 0 bases stayed unmatched. The CDR3 nucleotides are TGTGCCAGCAGCTTAGGACAGGGGACTGAAGCTTTCTTT. Protein product: CASSLGQGTEAFF. Using reference TRBV7-6 and TRBJ1-1 for the parts outside the CDR3, the full variable domain is GAGVSQSPRYKVTKRGQDVALRCDPISGHVSLYWYRQALGQGPEFLTYFNYEAQQDKSGLPNDRFSAERPEGSISTLTIQRTEQRDSAMYRCASSLGQGTEAFFGQGTRLTVV.

The chain links TRBV5-1 to TRBJ2-7, with D possibly being TRBD1 (6 bases). The CDR3 contains 13 residues. The V end was cut by 3 bases, the J end by 3 bases, with 10 bases between. CDR1 and CDR2 from the germline V gene are SGHRS and YFSETQ. CDR3 bases: TGCGCCAGCAGCTCCCAGGGGTTCTACGAGCAGTACTTC. Residues: CASSSQGFYEQYF.

The CDR3 bases are TGCGCCAGCAGTCAAATTGGGACAGACGGATTTGGCGGGCAGTTCTTC. Protein sequence: CASSQIGTDGFGGQFF. This chain uses TRBV23-1 with TRBJ2-1; 7 bases agree with TRBD1. TRBV23-1 is marked as an open reading frame, function uncertain. V shed 2 bases, J shed 12 bases, and the junction held 16 bases outside the gene matches. The length of the CDR3 is 16 residues.

The chain has TRBV15 and TRBJ2-7; 9 positions match TRBD1. The V gene end was trimmed by 1 base and the J gene end by 5 bases; junction bases not matched to a gene: 3. The CDR3 length is 14 residues. Per germline, CDR1 LNHNV and CDR2 YYDKDF (reference sequence). The CDR3 nucleotides are TGTGCCACCAGCAGAGGGGACAGGGTGAACGAGCAGTACTTC. It specifies CATSRGDRVNEQYF.

This chain uses TRBV5-5 with TRBJ2-5, with 12 bases identical to TRBD1. The tail of the sequence fits TRBJ2-7 better, so the J call may be wrong. CDR1 and CDR2 (germline): SGHKS, YYEKEE (reference sequence). The CDR3 runs 18 residues. CDR3 residues: CASSLVYSGTGGFLEQYF. In nucleotides, the CDR3 is TGTGCCAGCAGCTTGGTATACTCCGGGACAGGGGGCTTTCTCGAGCAGTACTTC.

The chain links TRBV7-2 to TRBJ2-1; 8 bases line up with TRBD1. The CDR3 consists of 14 residues. V lost 4 bases and J lost 5; bases outside the gene matches: 4. CDR1 is SGHTA, CDR2 FQGNSA, per germline. CDR3 nucleotide sequence: TGTGCCAGCAGCTGGACGACAGGGGACAATGAGCAGTTCTTC. Translated: CASSWTTGDNEQFF. Based on the CDR3 plus reference TRBV7-2 and TRBJ2-1, the full variable domain is GAGVSQSPSNKVTEKGKDVELRCDPISGHTALYWYRQSLGQGLEFLIYFQGNSAPDKSGLPSDRFSAERTGGSVSTLTIQRTQQEDSAVYLCASSWTTGDNEQFFGPGTRLTVL.

The chain couples TRBV28 to TRBJ1-1; TRBD1 agrees at 9 bases. The trim removed 5 bases at V and 1 base at J, leaving 8 bases unmatched. Germline CDR1 is MDHEN and CDR2 is SYDVKM. This CDR3 comprises 16 residues. CDR3 residues: CASSLSPGQGNTEAFF. For the CDR3, the DNA is TGTGCCAGCAGTCTCTCTCCGGGACAGGGGAACACTGAAGCTTTCTTT.

This rearrangement joins TRBV2 to TRBJ2-1, with 12 bases aligning to TRBD2. In germline, CDR1 is SNHLY, CDR2 FYNNEI. There are 19 residues in the CDR3. Germline trimming cut 4 bases from V and 0 bases from J; bases unmatched to any gene: 10. The CDR3 here is CASSAPSGGGFHSYNEQFF. DNA for the CDR3: TGTGCCAGCAGTGCCCCTAGCGGGGGGGGTTTCCACTCCTACAATGAGCAGTTCTTC.

V and J are TRBV30 and TRBJ1-1; no definite D call. This CDR3 is 14 amino acids long. Trimming shortened V by 5 bases and J by 2 bases, and 15 bases separated the two germline ends. The germline V gene has CDR1 GTSNPN and CDR2 SVGIG (reference sequence). This CDR3 is CAWGRVRDNTEAFF. CDR3 coding DNA: TGTGCCTGGGGTAGGGTTCGGGATAACACTGAAGCTTTCTTT.

The chain uses TRBV11-1 and TRBJ2-5, with 7 positions matching TRBD2. CDR1 and CDR2 from the germline V gene are SGHAT and FQDESV (reference sequence). CDR3 length: 12 residues. J was trimmed by 10 bases and V by 1 base; bases with no gene match: 3. The CDR3 loop reads CASSLVGLDQYF. Written as DNA, the CDR3 is TGTGCCAGCAGCTTAGTAGGACTAGACCAGTACTTC.

This chain connects TRBV13 to TRBJ2-5; 14 bases map to TRBD2. CDR1 is PRHDT and CDR2 is FYEKMQ in the germline V gene (reference sequence). Unmatched junction bases numbered 3, after V lost 6 bases and J lost 3 bases. This CDR3 contains 15 residues. The CDR3 bases are TGTGCCAGCAGTAAGACTAGCGGGGGGGAAGAGACCCAGTACTTC. This gives the protein CASSKTSGGEETQYF.

The chain carries TRBV6-1 and TRBJ2-5; 7 bases are shared with TRBD2. The CDR3 is 15 residues long. The trim removed 0 bases at V and 5 bases at J, leaving 6 bases unmatched. Looked up from germline, CDR1 is MNHNS and CDR2 is SASEGT. CDR3 region: CASSEAHGGMETQYF. CDR3 bases: TGTGCCAGCAGTGAAGCACACGGGGGGATGGAGACCCAGTACTTC.

The chain uses TRBV5-6 and TRBJ2-1; no reliable D call. The CDR3 loop spans 13 amino acids. Germline-derived CDR1 and CDR2 are SGHDT and YYEEEE. V lost 2 bases and J 2 bases, leaving 5 bases between the germline ends. This CDR3 reads CASSFGAYNEQFF. The DNA of the CDR3 is TGTGCCAGCAGCTTTGGAGCCTACAATGAGCAGTTCTTC. The whole variable domain, filled in from reference TRBV5-6 and TRBJ2-1, reads DAGVTQSPTHLIKTRGQQVTLRCSPKSGHDTVSWYQQALGQGPQFIFQYYEEEERQRGNFPDRFSGHQFPNYSSELNVNALLLGDSALYLCASSFGAYNEQFFGPGTRLTVL.

The chain carries TRBV9 and TRBJ2-1; TRBD2 is a possible D gene (7 bases). CDR3 size: 16 residues. Trimming took off 0 bases at V and 4 bases at J, with 14 bases between the two ends. Germline V gives CDR1 SGDLS, CDR2 YYNGEE. CDR3 sequence reads: CASSVGGGLRYNEQFF. The CDR3 DNA follows: TGTGCCAGCAGCGTAGGGGGGGGGCTGAGGTACAATGAGCAGTTCTTC. Using reference TRBV9 and TRBJ2-1 for the parts outside the CDR3, the full variable domain is DSGVTQTPKHLITATGQRVTLRCSPRSGDLSVYWYQQSLDQGLQFLIQYYNGEERAKGNILERFSAQQFPDLHSELNLSSLELGDSALYFCASSVGGGLRYNEQFFGPGTRLTVL.

V is TRBV29-1 and J is TRBJ2-7; 12 positions agree with TRBD1. CDR1 and CDR2 from the germline V gene are SQVTM and ANQGSEA. CDR3 size: 16 residues. The ends lost 0 bases at V and 4 bases at J; junction bases unmatched: 7. CDR3 protein: CSVEDLGGQGAYEQYF. Here the CDR3 DNA reads TGCAGCGTTGAAGACCTTGGGGGACAGGGGGCTTACGAGCAGTACTTC.

The J gene is TRBJ2-1, the V gene TRBV19; D is possibly TRBD1 (6 bases). The V gene's germline CDR1 is LNHDA and CDR2 SQIVND (reference sequence). Trimming took off 5 bases at V and 6 bases at J, with 14 bases between the two ends. The CDR3 is 14 amino acids. The CDR3 loop is CASSLTGTINEQFF. In DNA, the CDR3 is TGTGCCAGTAGTTTAACCGGGACAATCAATGAGCAGTTCTTC.

The chain is built from TRBV7-1 and TRBJ2-1, with 13 bases matching TRBD2. TRBV7-1 is recorded as an ORF, its role being uncertain. There are 17 residues in the CDR3. Trimming took 4 bases from V and 5 from J; bases not matched to a gene: 8. The DNA of the CDR3 is TGTGCCAGCAGCTTAGCCCGAACTAGCGGGGGGGACAATGAGCAGTTCTTC. This sequence encodes CASSLARTSGGDNEQFF.

The CDR3 reads CASSLGQGADEQYF. In DNA form, the CDR3 reads TGCGCCAGCAGCTTGGGACAGGGGGCCGACGAGCAGTACTTC. V gene TRBV5-1 combines with J gene TRBJ2-7, with 10 bases identical to TRBD1. The CDR3 is 14 amino acids. V lost 0 bases, J lost 5 bases, and 2 bases stayed unmatched. Germline CDR1 SGHRS, CDR2 YFSETQ.

This chain uses TRBV30 with TRBJ2-1; possibly TRBD2 for D (6 bases). Trimming stripped 3 bases from V and 0 bases from J, with 9 bases between. This CDR3 region has 14 residues. Germline V gene sequence: CDR1 GTSNPN, CDR2 SVGIG (reference sequence). DNA of the CDR3: TGTGCCTGGAGAACAGCGGGCTCCTACAATGAGCAGTTCTTC. Its protein product is CAWRTAGSYNEQFF. The full variable domain, completed using reference TRBV30 and TRBJ2-1, is SQTIHQWPATLVQPVGSPLSLECTVEGTSNPNLYWYRQAAGRGLQLLFYSVGIGQISSEVPQNLSASRPQDRQFILSSKKLLLSDSGFYLCAWRTAGSYNEQFFGPGTRLTVL.

This clone is termed medium-sized. The rearrangement uses TRBV30 and TRBJ1-1; possible D gene TRBD1, 5 bases. Trimming removed 1 base at V and 1 base at J, with 7 bases between. Germline V lookup: CDR1 GTSNPN, CDR2 SVGIG (reference sequence). This CDR3 is built from 13 residues. DNA for the CDR3: TGTGCCTGGAGTGAAGGGGAGAACACTGAAGCTTTCTTT. Translated, it gives CAWSEGENTEAFF.

V usage is TRBV7-9 and J usage is TRBJ2-1; D may be TRBD2 (5 bases). The length of the CDR3 is 15 residues. Trimming removed 1 base from V and 7 bases from J, with 14 bases in between. Germline assignment: CDR1 SEHNR and CDR2 FQNEAQ (reference sequence). CDR3 region: CASSLGGLLGNEQFF. DNA of the CDR3: TGTGCCAGCAGCTTAGGAGGGCTTTTAGGTAATGAGCAGTTCTTC.

The chain has TRBV6-6 and TRBJ2-7, with 7 bases matching TRBD1. CDR3 length: 14 amino acids. CDR1 MNHNY and CDR2 SVGAGI come from the germline V gene (reference sequence). The V segment lost 8 bases and the J segment 3 bases; nucleotides outside the gene matches: 10. The CDR3 spells CASETQGPNYEQYF. Here the CDR3 DNA reads TGTGCCAGCGAAACACAGGGGCCCAACTACGAGCAGTACTTC.

The chain has TRBV2 and TRBJ1-5; tentatively, D is TRBD1 (5 bases). Germline lookup yields CDR1 SNHLY and CDR2 FYNNEI. V was clipped by 7 bases and J by 0 bases, with 13 bases between them. This CDR3 spans 15 amino acids. For the CDR3, the DNA is TGTGCCAGCAAGGGACTGATCTATAGCAATCAGCCCCAGCATTTT. It codes for CASKGLIYSNQPQHF. Based on the CDR3 plus reference TRBV2 and TRBJ1-5, the full variable domain is EPEVTQTPSHQVTQMGQEVILRCVPISNHLYFYWYRQILGQKVEFLVSFYNNEISEKSEIFDDQFSVERPDGSNFTLKIRSTKLEDSAMYFCASKGLIYSNQPQHFGDGTRLSIL.